This is a list of T cell receptor beta chains from one sample in a study of human T cells and chemical hapten exposure. TCRdb re-called the RACE reads through MiXCR, storing one row per CDR3 protein. The data contain about 340,000 distinct CDR3 sequences, 6% to 8.5% of them singletons. The sample was whole blood, taken in connection with sensitization to the hapten diphenylcyclopropenone (DPC). These receptors all come from a woman aged 18 to 35 with alopecia areata. Some clones in this sample may be carry-over from other donors' samples. Each CDR3 is given with its conserved first and last residue. D genes are given only for firm matches. A clone size is listed for some rows: how often the clone was seen (once, few, many), or a class if it is expanded.

DNA,CDR3,D,J,size,V
TGTGCCATCAGTGACTCTCGCGGAGACTACGAGCAGTACTTC,CAISDSRGDYEQYF,NA,TRBJ2-7,NA,TRBV10-3
TGTGCCAGCAGTGAAGGACAGGGTAGGGAAAAACTGTTTTTT,CASSEGQGREKLFF,TRBD1,TRBJ1-4,few,TRBV2
TGTGCCAGCAGCTCATCTCCAGATAACACTGAAGCTTTCTTT,CASSSSPDNTEAFF,NA,TRBJ1-1,many,TRBV5-4
TGTGCCAGCAGCTCCCGACAGAGATCGAACACCGGGGAGCTGTTTTTT,CASSSRQRSNTGELFF,NA,TRBJ2-2,many,TRBV7-2
TGCGCCAGCAGCTCTCTCGGGACAGGGGGCTACGAGCAGTACTTC,CASSSLGTGGYEQYF,TRBD1,TRBJ2-7,NA,TRBV5-1
TGCAGTGCTAGAGACACCCTTGTCTCCTACGAGCAGTACTTC,CSARDTLVSYEQYF,NA,TRBJ2-7,many,TRBV20-1
TGTGCCAGCAGCTTAGATATGAGGGAGCAGTTCTTC,CASSLDMREQFF,NA,TRBJ2-1,many,TRBV7-9
TGTGCCAGCAGTCTGATGACAAGGCACGAGCAGTACTTC,CASSLMTRHEQYF,NA,TRBJ2-7,NA,TRBV27
TGTGCCAGCAGTTACGCGTTCACCGGGACAGGGGATTACGAGCAGTACTTC,CASSYAFTGTGDYEQYF,TRBD1,TRBJ2-7,few,TRBV6-6
TGTGCCAGCAGTGGCCGGGACAGGTCCTACGAGCAGTACTTC,CASSGRDRSYEQYF,TRBD1,TRBJ2-7,many,TRBV6-5
TGCAGTGCTCCGGTACAGGGCGGTCAGCCCCAGCATTTT,CSAPVQGGQPQHF,NA,TRBJ1-5,NA,TRBV20-1
TGTGCCAGCAGTTACCGCGGGACAGGGGCTTCTGGGGCCAACGTCCTGACTTTC,CASSYRGTGASGANVLTF,TRBD1,TRBJ2-6,NA,TRBV6-6
TGCAGTGCCGACAGGGAGTCCGGCTACACCTTC,CSADRESGYTF,TRBD1,TRBJ1-2,many,TRBV20-1
TGTGCCAGCAGACCAACAGGGTTTTGGCAGCCCCAGCATTTT,CASRPTGFWQPQHF,NA,TRBJ1-5,NA,TRBV12-3/TRBV12-4
TGTGCCAGCAGCTCCGGGGCAGACTCCTACGAGCAGTACTTC,CASSSGADSYEQYF,NA,TRBJ2-7,many,TRBV7-6
TGTGCCAGCAGCTTAGCCGGCCAACCGGGGACCCAGTACTTC,CASSLAGQPGTQYF,NA,TRBJ2-5,few,TRBV11-2
TGTGCCAGCAGCCAAGGTCAGAACTCTGGGGCCAACGTCCTGACTTTC,CASSQGQNSGANVLTF,NA,TRBJ2-6,many,TRBV4-2
TGTGCCAGCAGTTACCCCGTGAGACAGGGGTGGAACTCCTATAATTCACCCCTCCACTTT,CASSYPVRQGWNSYNSPLHF,TRBD1,TRBJ1-6,few,TRBV6-5
TGTGCCAGCAGTGGTAGCCGTGGCGCTAATGACGAGACCCAGTACTTC,CASSGSRGANDETQYF,NA,TRBJ2-5,many,TRBV12-3/TRBV12-4
TGTGCCAGCAACCCGACAGGGTCGGATGAAAAACTGTTTTTT,CASNPTGSDEKLFF,TRBD1,TRBJ1-4,NA,TRBV12-3/TRBV12-4
TGTGCCAGCACCCGCAACACGTGGGGGGGCTTGAACACTGAAGCTTTCTTT,CASTRNTWGGLNTEAFF,NA,TRBJ1-1,many,TRBV6-1
TGTGCCAGTAGGACCCGAACCTCGGACCCTGGGGCCAACGTCCTGACTTTC,CASRTRTSDPGANVLTF,NA,TRBJ2-6,NA,TRBV2
TGTGCCAGCAGACAGGACGGGACGAACACTGAAGCTTTCTTT,CASRQDGTNTEAFF,NA,TRBJ1-1,NA,TRBV6-1
TGCGCCAGCAGCAAGATTTTGGGGGACAACAATCAGCCCCAGCATTTT,CASSKILGDNNQPQHF,NA,TRBJ1-5,NA,TRBV4-1
TGCGCCAGCAGCCCCCGGACAGACTATGGCTACACCTTC,CASSPRTDYGYTF,NA,TRBJ1-2,NA,TRBV4-3
TGCGCCAGCAGCCAACCGAGGATCAACTATGGCTACACCTTC,CASSQPRINYGYTF,NA,TRBJ1-2,few,TRBV4-1
TGTGCCAGCAGCCACGGACAGGGGGATCAGCCCCAGCATTTT,CASSHGQGDQPQHF,TRBD1,TRBJ1-5,many,TRBV13
TGTGCCAGCAGCCTGGGGACAATCCGAGAGGCGGTAGTAGCCAACGTCCTGACTTTC,CASSLGTIREAVVANVLTF,NA,TRBJ2-6,NA,TRBV3-1
TGTGCCAGCAGTGAAGGGACAGGGAGTGGAGCCAAAAACATTCAGTACTTC,CASSEGTGSGAKNIQYF,TRBD1,TRBJ2-4,NA,TRBV2
TGTGCCAGCAGTTACGGGTACAGCACTGAAGCTTTCTTT,CASSYGYSTEAFF,NA,TRBJ1-1,many,TRBV6-2/TRBV6-3
TGTGCCAGCAGCTTAGGAGCAGGACACACAACCGGGGAGCTGTTTTTT,CASSLGAGHTTGELFF,NA,TRBJ2-2,NA,TRBV11-3
TGTGCCAGCATCCCGACAGGGCTCTCTGGAAACACCATATATTTT,CASIPTGLSGNTIYF,TRBD1,TRBJ1-3,NA,TRBV12-3/TRBV12-4
TGTGCCAGCAGCGGGTCTGGGGAGCTGTTTTTT,CASSGSGELFF,NA,TRBJ2-2,NA,TRBV6-2/TRBV6-3
TGTGCCAGCAGCTTAAACGAGGCAGGGAATGAAAAACTGTTTTTT,CASSLNEAGNEKLFF,NA,TRBJ1-4,few,TRBV7-9
TGTGCCAGCACCAACGGGGGCCATGAGCAGTTCTTC,CASTNGGHEQFF,NA,TRBJ2-1,many,TRBV6-2/TRBV6-3
TGTGCCAGCTCACCCGGGGCAGCTTCCTACGAGCAGTACTTC,CASSPGAASYEQYF,NA,TRBJ2-7,NA,TRBV18
TGCGCCAGCCGTACAGTTCCCTCCTACGAGCAGTACTTC,CASRTVPSYEQYF,NA,TRBJ2-7,few,TRBV5-1
TGTGCCAGCAGCTATGGGGGGATCCTATCTGGGGCCAACGTCCTGACTTTC,CASSYGGILSGANVLTF,NA,TRBJ2-6,few,TRBV13
TGCGCCAGCAGCTTGGCCAGCACCAGCAACACCGGGGAGCTGTTTTTT,CASSLASTSNTGELFF,NA,TRBJ2-2,few,TRBV5-1
TGTGCCAGCAGCCAGGGACGGGGGGTTAGCTATGGCTACACCTTC,CASSQGRGVSYGYTF,NA,TRBJ1-2,NA,TRBV13
TGTGCCAGCAGCAAGGACAGGGTCGGGGAAAAACTGTTTTTT,CASSKDRVGEKLFF,TRBD1,TRBJ1-4,few,TRBV5-4
TGTGCCAGCAGCTTAGCCGGGGTCACTGAAGCTTTCTTT,CASSLAGVTEAFF,NA,TRBJ1-1,many,TRBV7-2
TGCAGTGCTCATACAGGTAATCAGCCCCAGCATTTT,CSAHTGNQPQHF,NA,TRBJ1-5,NA,TRBV20-1
TGCAGCGTTGACTTAGGAACAGATACGCAGTATTTT,CSVDLGTDTQYF,NA,TRBJ2-3,many,TRBV29-1
TGTGCCAGCTCACCTGATTCACAGAGCTCCTACGAGCAGTACTTC,CASSPDSQSSYEQYF,NA,TRBJ2-7,few,TRBV18
TGTGCCATCAGGGAGGACCTGTCCTATGGCTACACCTTC,CAIREDLSYGYTF,NA,TRBJ1-2,NA,TRBV10-3
TGCAGTGCTAGAGATTCGCGGGATGAGCAGTTCTTC,CSARDSRDEQFF,NA,TRBJ2-1,many,TRBV20-1
TGTGCCAGCAGAAACAGGGACGAGCAGTACTTC,CASRNRDEQYF,NA,TRBJ2-7,NA,TRBV12-3/TRBV12-4